These 26 T cell receptor beta chains came from one sample sequenced in a study of human thymus T cells. Generated by immunoSEQ multiplex PCR, the TCRdb table keeps only in-frame clones and is missing some. Of some 130,000 clones detected, around 94% appear once; the ten largest clones hold 0.02% to 0.03%. Thymus pieces cut out during corrective heart surgery were the tissue that was used. Sequenced material: thymus tissue. The receptors were gathered from a boy younger than two with a congenital heart defect but otherwise immunologically healthy.

The chain has TRBV5-1 and TRBJ1-6, with TRBD1 matching over 7 bases. V lost 2 bases, J lost 8 bases, and 4 bases stayed unmatched. Germline V CDR1 and CDR2: SGHRS, YFSETQ. The CDR3 covers 14 residues. CDR3 sequence (DNA): TGCGCCAGCAGCTTCCCCAGGGGGGATTCACCCCTCCACTTT. It codes for CASSFPRGDSPLHF.

The chain links TRBV5-8 to TRBJ2-7; D is ambiguous. In germline, CDR1 is SGHTS, CDR2 YDEGEE. Between the trimmed V and J ends, which lost 2 bases and 2 bases, there was a span of 11 bases. The CDR3 is 14 residues long. The CDR3 DNA sequence: TGTGCCAGCAGCTTTCTAGTAGGGCCCTACGAGCAGTACTTC. Translated: CASSFLVGPYEQYF.

The rearrangement uses TRBV7-6 and TRBJ1-1; 8 bases align to TRBD1. Per the germline V gene, CDR1 is SGHVS and CDR2 is FNYEAQ. The CDR3 spans 16 residues. Germline trimming cut 5 bases from V and 1 base from J; bases unmatched to any gene: 9. As DNA, the CDR3 is TGTGCCAGCAGCCCCGCTGATGGGACAGGGAACACTGAAGCTTTCTTT. Protein: CASSPADGTGNTEAFF.

The chain links TRBV5-1 to TRBJ1-1; maybe TRBD1 (5 bases). Germline loops: CDR1 SGHRS, CDR2 YFSETQ. CDR3 length: 15 amino acids. Trimming pared 1 base from V and 0 bases from J, leaving 10 bases between. This chain's CDR3 is CASSLQGQVNTEAFF. CDR3 DNA: TGCGCCAGCAGCTTGCAGGGCCAAGTGAACACTGAAGCTTTCTTT.

The chain joins TRBV9 to TRBJ1-2; D gene unclear. The CDR3 spans 13 residues. The germline V and J ends were trimmed by 0 bases and 8 bases, with 11 bases remaining between them. CDR1 SGDLS and CDR2 YYNGEE come from the germline V gene. CDR3 coding DNA: TGTGCCAGCAGCGTAGAGCCCGATGGCGGCTACACCTTC. Protein product: CASSVEPDGGYTF.

This chain uses TRBV7-8 with TRBJ2-3; D ambiguous. The CDR3 has 14 amino acids. CDR1 is SGHVS and CDR2 is FQNEAQ in the germline V gene. V was pared by 1 base and J by 6 bases, with 11 bases between. The CDR3 nucleotides read TGTGCCAGCAGCTTAGAAGAAAAGGAGGATACGCAGTATTTT. It yields the protein CASSLEEKEDTQYF.

The CDR3 nucleotides are TGTGCCAGCACGGCCCCGGGGGGTTTTAGAAACACCATATATTTT. This gives the protein CASTAPGGFRNTIYF. The chain couples TRBV28 to TRBJ1-3, with TRBD1 as a possible D gene (5 bases). The germline V gene has CDR1 MDHEN and CDR2 SYDVKM. The length of the CDR3 is 15 residues. Between the trimmed V and J ends, which lost 7 bases and 5 bases, there was a span of 18 bases.

The sample holds one count of this clone. The chain joins TRBV7-9 to TRBJ2-5, with TRBD1 matching over 8 bases. Germline loops: CDR1 SEHNR, CDR2 FQNEAQ (reference sequence). With V trimmed by 2 bases and J by 2 bases, 16 bases remained unmatched. The CDR3 sequence is 19 residues long. The CDR3 reads CASSLIWDRNQSFQETQYF. The CDR3 DNA reads TGTGCCAGCAGCTTAATTTGGGACAGGAACCAGTCGTTTCAAGAGACCCAGTACTTC.

V usage is TRBV7-2 and J usage is TRBJ1-2; 9 bases line up with TRBD1. The CDR3 runs to 18 residues. Germline trimming cut 0 bases from V and 3 bases from J; bases unmatched to any gene: 11. CDR1 is SGHTA and CDR2 is FQGNSA in the germline V gene. CDR3 coding DNA: TGTGCCAGCAGCTTAGCTCCAATACAGGGGGCGCGGGACTATGGCTACACCTTC. Translated: CASSLAPIQGARDYGYTF.

The chain is built from TRBV7-4 and TRBJ1-3, with 8 nucleotides matching TRBD1. The CDR3 is 16 residues long. Germline loops: CDR1 SGHVT, CDR2 SQSDAQ. With 1 base clipped from V and 4 bases from J, the junction kept 6 bases outside the gene matches. The chain's CDR3 is CASSLVSRGRGNTIYF. CDR3 in DNA: TGTGCCAGCAGCTTAGTCTCCAGGGGGCGAGGAAACACCATATATTTT.

The chain uses TRBV15 and TRBJ2-5, with D possibly TRBD1 on 7 matching bases. The ends were cut back, 1 base at V and 5 bases at J, with 11 bases in the middle. Germline V gene lookup returns CDR1 LNHNV and CDR2 YYDKDF (reference sequence). The CDR3 has 14 residues. CDR3 coding DNA: TGTGCCACCAGCAGAGCCAGGGGGAGGGAGACCCAGTACTTC. It specifies CATSRARGRETQYF.

In DNA, the CDR3 is TGTGCCAGTAGTATTTCGGGAGGCCGTAACTATGGCTACACCTTC. Protein product: CASSISGGRNYGYTF. This rearrangement joins TRBV19 to TRBJ1-2; D gene uncertain. V lost 3 bases to trimming and J lost 1 base, with 12 bases between them. The CDR3 length is 15 residues. Germline V gene data show CDR1 as LNHDA and CDR2 as SQIVND (reference sequence).

V gene TRBV7-9 combines with J gene TRBJ2-2; 9 bases match TRBD1. The CDR3 is made up of 16 amino acids. J lost 6 bases, V lost 5 bases, and 10 bases had no gene match. Germline V gives CDR1 SEHNR, CDR2 FQNEAQ (reference sequence). The CDR3 coding sequence is TGTGCCAGCAGCAAACTAGGACAGGGGCGCCCCGGGGAGCTGTTTTTT. This encodes CASSKLGQGRPGELFF.

The rearrangement links TRBV30 to TRBJ1-5; TRBD1 aligns across 8 bases. Germline V gives CDR1 GTSNPN, CDR2 SVGIG (reference sequence). The V gene end was trimmed by 2 bases and the J gene end by 4 bases; junction bases not matched to a gene: 4. The CDR3 is 14 amino acids. The CDR3 DNA reads as TGTGCCTGGAGTCGGACAGGGCTTAATCAGCCCCAGCATTTT. This encodes CAWSRTGLNQPQHF.

This clone was observed once. The genes are TRBV7-8 and TRBJ2-7, with TRBD1 identical over 9 bases. V was clipped by 5 bases and J by 2 bases; unmatched bases: 4. In germline, CDR1 is SGHVS, CDR2 FQNEAQ. The length of the CDR3 is 14 residues. The CDR3 bases are TGTGCCAGCAGCACCCGACAGGGGGCCTACGAGCAGTACTTC. This encodes CASSTRQGAYEQYF.

The chain is built from TRBV1 and TRBJ2-3; the listed D gene, TRBD2, was not tested against the DNA. TRBV1 is a listed pseudogene. The CDR3 runs to 17 residues. The CDR3 loop reads CTSSQDPPGGPTDTQYF. The CDR3 DNA is TGCACCAGCAGCCAAGATCCCCCGGGGGGACCCACAGATACGCAGTATTTT.

The J gene is TRBJ1-1, the V gene TRBV27; no firm D call. Germline V gene lookup returns CDR1 MNHEY and CDR2 SMNVEV (reference sequence). V was shortened by 6 bases and J by 1 base, with 3 bases between the two germline ends. The CDR3 is 11 amino acids. CDR3 sequence (DNA): TGTGCCAGCAGGGGGAACACTGAAGCTTTCTTT. Protein: CASRGNTEAFF.

The chain is built from TRBV9 and TRBJ1-6, with D perhaps TRBD1 (6 bases). CDR1 and CDR2 from the germline V gene are SGDLS and YYNGEE. The V and J ends lost 0 bases and 8 bases respectively, with 18 bases between them. This CDR3 has 17 residues. CDR3 sequence: CASSVAPSGQQDSPLHF. Written as DNA, the CDR3 is TGTGCCAGCAGCGTAGCCCCCTCCGGACAGCAAGATTCACCCCTCCACTTT.

The V gene is TRBV27, the J gene TRBJ2-7; 7 bases are shared with TRBD1. J gave up 3 bases and V 4 bases, and 12 bases lay outside the gene matches. The CDR3 is made up of 16 amino acids. Per germline, CDR1 MNHEY and CDR2 SMNVEV (reference sequence). The CDR3 DNA is TGTGCCAGCAGTTCAGTACGACAGGGAAGGAACTACGAGCAGTACTTC. Its protein is CASSSVRQGRNYEQYF.

J is TRBJ1-1 and V is TRBV30, with D possibly being TRBD1 (5 bases). Looked up from germline, CDR1 is GTSNPN and CDR2 is SVGIG (reference sequence). CDR3 length: 11 amino acids. V dropped 7 bases and J dropped 6 bases, with 12 bases sitting between them. The CDR3 coding sequence is TGTGCCTTTAACAGGCGCGCTGAAGCTTTCTTT. Protein sequence: CAFNRRAEAFF.

The chain carries TRBV11-2 and TRBJ2-1; D not certain. Germline CDR1 SGHAT, CDR2 FQNNGV. V was clipped by 0 bases and J by 13 bases, with 19 bases between them. The CDR3 sequence is 15 residues long. The CDR3 here is CASSLDRNRRLGQFF. The CDR3 DNA reads as TGTGCCAGCAGCTTAGATAGGAACCGACGATTGGGACAGTTCTTC. Supplemented by reference TRBV11-2 and TRBJ2-1, the full variable domain reads EAGVAQSPRYKIIEKRQSVAFWCNPISGHATLYWYQQILGQGPKLLIQFQNNGVVDDSQLPKDRFSAERLKGVDSTLKIQPAKLEDSAVYLCASSLDRNRRLGQFFGPGTRLTVL.

The CDR3 DNA follows: TGCGCCAGCAGCTTGGGGCCCCCGAGTCGACTAGCGGGGGCCGACACCGGGGAGCTGTTTTTT. As protein: CASSLGPPSRLAGADTGELFF. The chain uses TRBV5-1 and TRBJ2-2, with 12 positions matching TRBD2. Trimming cost V 0 bases and J 3 bases; bases outside gene matches: 15. From germline, CDR1 is SGHRS and CDR2 YFSETQ. This CDR3 is 21 amino acids long.

The J gene is TRBJ1-2, the V gene TRBV19, with TRBD1 identical over 8 bases. V shed 9 bases, J shed 0 bases, and the junction held 3 bases outside the gene matches. Looked up from germline, CDR1 is LNHDA and CDR2 is SQIVND (reference sequence). The CDR3 extends over 13 amino acids. In DNA form, the CDR3 reads TGTGCCAGCCTGGGACAGGCTAACTATGGCTACACCTTC. Its protein product is CASLGQANYGYTF. Full variable domain (remainder filled in from reference TRBV19 and TRBJ1-2): DGGITQSPKYLFRKEGQNVTLSCEQNLNHDAMYWYRQDPGQGLRLIYYSQIVNDFQKGDIAEGYSVSREKKESFPLTVTSAQKNPTAFYLCASLGQANYGYTFGSGTRLTVV.

The chain recombines TRBV27 with TRBJ1-2; D is possibly TRBD1 (6 bases). Trimming left V 8 bases short and J 4 bases short, with 17 bases between. The CDR3 loop spans 14 amino acids. Germline CDR1 MNHEY, CDR2 SMNVEV (reference sequence). The CDR3 nucleotides read TGTGCCAGCCGCTCGGGCGGAGGGGGCTATGGCTACACCTTC. It yields the protein CASRSGGGGYGYTF.

The chain joins TRBV5-1 to TRBJ2-7; D may be TRBD2 (7 bases). The V gene lost 0 bases and the J gene lost 5 bases, with 15 bases spanning the gap. The CDR3 consists of 15 residues. Germline CDR1 is SGHRS and CDR2 is YFSETQ. CDR3 amino acids: CASSLGGGAHNEQYF. The CDR3 DNA follows: TGCGCCAGCAGCTTGGGAGGGGGGGCTCACAACGAGCAGTACTTC.

This clone was found a few times. The rearrangement links TRBV5-1 to TRBJ1-1; TRBD1 matches at 7 bases. Unmatched junction bases numbered 9, after V lost 4 bases and J lost 0 bases. Per germline, CDR1 SGHRS and CDR2 YFSETQ. CDR3 size: 16 residues. The CDR3 DNA reads as TGCGCCAGCAGCGGAGGAGACAGGGCCATGAACACTGAAGCTTTCTTT. Translation gives CASSGGDRAMNTEAFF.